Each of the 21 T cell receptor beta chains below was sequenced from the same sample in a study of CD8+ T cells in alopecia areata. Regarding treatment: oral pan-JAK inhibitor, 5-10 mg twice daily. Sequencing templates came from extracted RNA that was reverse transcribed into cDNA. TCRdb's table, derived via immunoSEQ multiplex PCR, lists solely in-frame clones and lacks some. This sample has 95,000 to 110,000 clones, with under 90% found just once. The input for sequencing was CD8+ T cells sorted from blood, taken at approximately week 34, from a patient treated with tofacitinib. The receptors stem from a human donor with alopecia areata.

Concerning this clone: Other DNA sequences in this specimen translate into the identical CDR3. The rearrangement joins TRBV6-6 to TRBJ2-3; the match to TRBD2 covers 10 bases. The germline V gene has CDR1 MNHNY and CDR2 SVGAGI (reference sequence). The length of the CDR3 is 15 residues. V trimming: 6 bases; J trimming: 1 base; junction bases outside the gene matches: 4. CDR3 sequence: CASRGGLAGTDTQYF. The CDR3, as DNA: TGTGCCAGCAGGGGAGGACTAGCGGGCACAGATACGCAGTATTTT.

The chain has TRBV6-1 and TRBJ1-1; a possible D gene is TRBD1 (6 bases). Germline loops: CDR1 MNHNS, CDR2 SASEGT. Trimming stripped 5 bases from V and 0 bases from J, with 13 bases between. The CDR3 runs to 15 residues. The chain's CDR3 is CASSPSTGMNTEAFF. CDR3 bases: TGTGCCAGCAGTCCTTCTACAGGGATGAACACTGAAGCTTTCTTT.

This chain joins TRBV4-2 and TRBJ2-7; D is undetermined. CDR1 is LGHNA and CDR2 is YNFKEQ in the germline V gene. V was cut by 0 bases and J by 3 bases, with 9 bases left in between. The CDR3 length is 14 residues. CDR3 nucleotides: TGTGCCAGCAGCCAAGATTATATGGTCTACGAGCAGTACTTC. Its protein is CASSQDYMVYEQYF.

This chain uses TRBV9 with TRBJ2-7; tentative D call: TRBD2 (5 bases). This CDR3 is built from 12 residues. Germline V gene data show CDR1 as SGDLS and CDR2 as YYNGEE. Trimming took off 0 bases at V and 7 bases at J, with 8 bases between the two ends. This CDR3 reads CASSVAEGEQYF. In DNA form, the CDR3 reads TGTGCCAGCAGCGTAGCTGAGGGAGAGCAGTACTTC.

J is TRBJ2-3 and V is TRBV27, with D unclear. The V end lost 2 bases, the J end lost 0 bases, and 3 bases lay between the germline ends. Germline lookup yields CDR1 MNHEY and CDR2 SMNVEV (reference sequence). The CDR3 is 13 amino acids. In nucleotides, the CDR3 is TGTGCCAGCAGTTTAAGGAGCACAGATACGCAGTATTTT. The encoded protein is CASSLRSTDTQYF.

The CDR3, as DNA: TGTGCCAGCAGCTCTGGACCGGGCGAGAACTACGAGCAGTACTTC. Protein sequence: CASSSGPGENYEQYF. The chain couples TRBV13 to TRBJ2-7; D is undetermined. In germline, CDR1 is PRHDT, CDR2 FYEKMQ (reference sequence). V lost 4 bases and J lost 3, with 16 bases in between. The CDR3 contains 15 residues.

V gene TRBV4-1 combines with J gene TRBJ2-3; a weak D match, TRBD1 (7 bases). The CDR3 consists of 17 residues. Trimming cost V 4 bases and J 3 bases, with 20 bases left between them. Germline CDR1 MGHRA, CDR2 YSYEKL. CDR3 residues: CASSPQAAGGLTDTQYF. In DNA, the CDR3 is TGCGCCAGCAGCCCGCAGGCCGCAGGGGGGTTGACAGATACGCAGTATTTT.

This clone showed up just a few times. A read error may account for a junction end that differs from germline. This chain connects TRBV7-9 to TRBJ2-7; D uncertain. The CDR3 loop spans 12 amino acids. CDR1 and CDR2 (germline): SEHNR, FQNEAQ (reference sequence). The CDR3 DNA is TGTGCCAGCAGCTTAGCCTCCCCTGCGCTAGTCTTC. It is translated as CASSLASPALVF.

The genes are TRBV27 and TRBJ1-2, with a possible D match to TRBD1 (5 bases). The CDR3 is made up of 13 amino acids. The V and J ends lost 9 bases and 4 bases respectively, with 15 bases between them. The germline V gene encodes CDR1 MNHEY and CDR2 SMNVEV (reference sequence). The chain's CDR3 is CASGAGPTYGYTF. In nucleotides, the CDR3 is TGTGCCAGTGGGGCAGGCCCCACCTATGGCTACACCTTC.

V and J are TRBV11-2 and TRBJ2-7; TRBD2 matches at 13 bases. J gave up 4 bases and V 4 bases, and 19 bases lay outside the gene matches. The germline V gene encodes CDR1 SGHAT and CDR2 FQNNGV. This CDR3 contains 20 residues. The CDR3 region has the DNA TGTGCCAGCAGCTCAGATCCTCTTGGACTAGCGGGAGTAAAGGGGTACGAGCAGTACTTC. The encoded protein is CASSSDPLGLAGVKGYEQYF.

The rearrangement links TRBV27 to TRBJ2-5; D is possibly TRBD2 (5 bases). Between the trimmed V and J ends, which lost 3 bases and 5 bases, there was a span of 16 bases. The CDR3 totals 15 residues. The germline V gene encodes CDR1 MNHEY and CDR2 SMNVEV (reference sequence). In DNA, the CDR3 is TGTGCCAGCAGTTTGACCCCGGGAAATGGGGAGACCCAGTACTTC. It specifies CASSLTPGNGETQYF.

This clone was counted a few times. The chain combines TRBV27 with TRBJ1-2; D possibly corresponds to TRBD1 (5 bases). CDR1 and CDR2 (germline): MNHEY, SMNVEV (reference sequence). The length of the CDR3 is 14 residues. Trimming took off 1 base at V and 2 bases at J, with 8 bases between the two ends. CDR3 nucleotides: TGTGCCAGCAGTTTATTGGCAGGGAACTATGGCTACACCTTC. Protein sequence: CASSLLAGNYGYTF.

The chain combines TRBV7-9 with TRBJ1-2, with D uncertain. In germline, CDR1 is SEHNR, CDR2 FQNEAQ (reference sequence). Deletions cut 5 bases from V and 6 bases from J, with 13 bases between. The CDR3 runs to 13 residues. The CDR3 loop is CASSDSWENGYTF. The DNA for the CDR3 is TGTGCCAGCAGCGATTCATGGGAGAATGGCTACACCTTC.

With regard to this clone: The junction shows a germline mismatch at one end, possibly a read error. The gene calls are TRBV12-5 and TRBJ2-7; weak D call: TRBD1 (6 bases). The germline V gene has CDR1 LGHNT and CDR2 FRNRAP. The CDR3 totals 13 residues. The chain's CDR3 is CASGQTLTGSKDF. CDR3 DNA: TGTGCTAGTGGTCAAACCTTGACAGGTTCAAAGGACTTC. Supplemented by reference TRBV12-5 and TRBJ2-7, the full variable domain reads DARVTQTPRHKVTEMGQEVTMRCQPILGHNTVFWYRQTMMQGLELLAYFRNRAPLDDSGMPKDRFSAEMPDATLATLKIQPSEPRDSAVYFCASGQTLTGSKDFGPGTRLTVT.

A word on this clone: Relative to the germline gene, one junction end is altered; a read error may explain this. The CDR3 loop reads CASSLADEQFF. CDR3 bases: TGTGCCAGCAGCCTAGCGGATGAGCAGTTCTTC. V and J are TRBV7-8 and TRBJ2-1; 7 bases are a match to TRBD2. The germline CDR1 and CDR2 sequences are SGHVS and FQNEAQ. CDR3 length: 11 amino acids.

The genes are TRBV7-9 and TRBJ2-5; the D is unclear. Deletions cut 1 base from V and 11 bases from J, with 20 bases between. Per germline, CDR1 SEHNR and CDR2 FQNEAQ (reference sequence). The CDR3 is 15 residues long. The DNA of the CDR3 is TGTGCCAGCAGCTTAGAGTCCGAGGTGGGATTTCCACAGTACTTC. It specifies CASSLESEVGFPQYF.

The V call is TRBV13, the J call TRBJ2-2; D is unclear. This CDR3 spans 15 amino acids. Germline values: CDR1 PRHDT, CDR2 FYEKMQ (reference sequence). V was clipped by 1 base and J by 4 bases, with 10 bases between them. This CDR3 reads CASSLAQASTGELFF. CDR3 DNA: TGTGCCAGCAGCTTAGCCCAGGCGAGCACCGGGGAGCTGTTTTTT.

This chain connects TRBV7-9 to TRBJ2-2, with 8 bases that match TRBD1. CDR1 is SEHNR, CDR2 FQNEAQ, per germline (reference sequence). V shed 5 bases, J shed 0 bases, and the junction held 11 bases outside the gene matches. This CDR3 contains 18 residues. CDR3 nucleotide sequence: TGTGCCAGCAGCGCCCCTAAAGACAGGGGTACGAACACCGGGGAGCTGTTTTTT. It encodes CASSAPKDRGTNTGELFF.

This clone was seen just once. The chain links TRBV4-2 to TRBJ2-1; unclear D gene. The germline V and J ends were trimmed by 3 bases and 2 bases, with 14 bases remaining between them. CDR3 length: 16 amino acids. Germline loops: CDR1 LGHNA, CDR2 YNFKEQ. CDR3 in DNA: TGTGCCAGCAGCCACCCCGGACGGACCACCTACAATGAGCAGTTCTTC. Protein sequence: CASSHPGRTTYNEQFF.

The CDR3 protein is CASSDWTGVETQYF. The CDR3 DNA follows: TGCGCCAGCAGTGATTGGACAGGGGTTGAGACCCAGTACTTC. The chain employs TRBV10-2 and TRBJ2-5, with 9 bases that match TRBD1. V gave up 3 bases and J gave up 5 bases; unmatched junction bases: 4. The CDR3 contains 14 residues. CDR1 is WSHSY, CDR2 SAAADI, per germline.

The chain is built from TRBV4-1 and TRBJ2-1; TRBD1 aligns across 10 bases. Germline V CDR1 and CDR2: MGHRA, YSYEKL. The V and J ends lost 1 base and 7 bases, in that order; junction bases with no gene match: 7. The CDR3 is 16 amino acids. The CDR3 DNA reads TGCGCCAGCAGCCAAGTAGAGACAGGGGGCCGAAATGAGCAGTTCTTC. It translates to CASSQVETGGRNEQFF.